This T cell receptor (beta chain) was sequenced for a study of CXCR3-negative and CXCR3-positive naive CD8 T cells. Whole-study results and caveats: For CXCR3-positive naive cells, TRB CDR3s were more hydrophobic than those of CXCR3-negative naive cells.

5' RACE that incorporated UMI labels was used to prepare the TRB cDNA libraries. TCRdb re-called the 5' RACE reads and shows each CDR3 protein once, DNA omitted. This sample contains 90,000 to 100,000 distinct CDR3 sequences. Details on this clonotype: Antigen unknown.

Germline loops: CDR1 SGHRS, CDR2 YFSETQ. The CDR3 covers 14 residues. The sample consisted of naive CXCR3+ CD8+ T cells from blood. Subset specified: CD45RO-CCR7+CD27+CD95- naive CD8+ T cells expressing CXCR3 (TNR3+). This clonotype originated in a human donor in good health. Some clones in this sample may be carry-over from other donors' samples. This chain uses TRBV5-1 with TRBJ1-2; TCRdb names TRBD1, which stays unverified in the absence of DNA. CDR3 sequence: CASRDPGQLYGYTF.